This T cell receptor beta chain comes out of a study of T cell responses to AZD1222 COVID-19 vaccine. Produced via immunoSEQ multiplex PCR; TCRdb's table is partial and in-frame only. The table lists approximately 130,000 clones, about nine tenths of them singletons, with roughly a tenth in the top ten. Between the trimmed V and J ends, which lost 2 bases and 9 bases, there was a span of 12 bases. This CDR3 is 14 amino acids long. Germline CDR1 and CDR2: SGDLS and YYNGEE. The rearrangement uses TRBV9 and TRBJ1-6, with D tentatively TRBD1 (6 bases). This clonotype originated in an adult who received the AZD1222 COVID-19 vaccine. This specimen consisted of peripheral blood, obtained 28 days after the second AZD1222 dose. The CDR3 here is CASSVSQGTSPLHF. CDR3 DNA: TGTGCCAGCAGCGTTAGTCAGGGGACTTCACCCCTCCACTTT.